This T cell receptor (beta chain) was recorded in a study of cytomegalovirus exposure and HLA in healthy donors. PCR involved 60 Vbeta and 13 Jbeta primers. The assay was immunoSEQ multiplex PCR, and TCRdb's table has in-frame clones only and misses some. The sample consists of some 150,000 clones, about 9.2% of them appearing once. This clone was observed a few times. V lost 1 base to trimming and J lost 2 bases; unmatched junction nucleotides: 7. This CDR3 is 16 amino acids long. The germline V gene encodes CDR1 SGHTA and CDR2 FQGNSA. The J gene is TRBJ1-1, the V gene TRBV7-2, with 7 bases identical to TRBD1. Sequencing used PBMCs. The clonotype originates from a woman in her thirties or forties in good health and CMV-seropositive. The DNA of the CDR3 is TGTGCCAGCAGCTTAGGCTTTCGGGACAGAAACACTGAAGCTTTCTTT. This translates into CASSLGFRDRNTEAFF.